The clone carrying this T cell receptor beta chain was observed a handful of times. The antigen remains unidentified. The sample originates from a study of CD8 T cells in ankylosing spondylitis. Overall study findings and caveats: One TCR beta motif, made up of eight or nine highly homologous variants, appeared characteristic of ankylosing spondylitis blood. Prior work had noted some motif variants in reactive arthritis blood and synovial fluid. Disease-linked clones reportedly showed significant enrichment in matched ankylosing spondylitis synovial fluid.

TCRdb called the 5' RACE reads again in MiXCR, with one record for every CDR3 protein. Of some 340,000 distinct CDR3 sequences listed, around 15% are singletons. The CDR3 consists of 14 residues. Trimming pared 4 bases from V and 6 bases from J, leaving 14 bases between. Per germline, CDR1 KGHDR and CDR2 SFDVKD. The receptor comes from a male donor with ankylosing spondylitis or in good health (not recorded which). This sequence joins TRBV24-1 and TRBJ2-5; D possibly uses TRBD1 or TRBD2 (5 bases each). Sequences were obtained from blood, either unsorted or a sorted T cell fraction (not recorded which). CDR3 protein: CATSEPGRPQTQYF. The CDR3 nucleotides read TGTGCCACCAGTGAACCGGGACGGCCTCAGACCCAGTACTTC.